The T cell receptor beta chain under discussion was sequenced for a study of CD8+ T cells in alopecia areata. The V end lost 5 bases, the J end lost 7 bases, and 12 bases lay between the germline ends. CDR3 length: 13 amino acids. Germline V gene sequence: CDR1 KGHSH, CDR2 LQKENI. The sample holds a few counts of this clone. Once RNA had been extracted, it was reverse transcribed into cDNA to act as the sequencing template. Only in-frame clones appear in the TCRdb table, and some are missing; sequencing was by immunoSEQ multiplex PCR. The data show 150,000 or so clones, 45% to 60% seen once. V usage is TRBV18 and J usage is TRBJ2-1; weak D call: TRBD1 (5 bases). The source of this sequence is a human donor in good health. Sample: CD4+ T cells sorted from blood. CDR3 sequence: CASSTQGENEQFF. The CDR3 coding sequence is TGTGCCAGCTCAACCCAGGGTGAAAATGAGCAGTTCTTC.